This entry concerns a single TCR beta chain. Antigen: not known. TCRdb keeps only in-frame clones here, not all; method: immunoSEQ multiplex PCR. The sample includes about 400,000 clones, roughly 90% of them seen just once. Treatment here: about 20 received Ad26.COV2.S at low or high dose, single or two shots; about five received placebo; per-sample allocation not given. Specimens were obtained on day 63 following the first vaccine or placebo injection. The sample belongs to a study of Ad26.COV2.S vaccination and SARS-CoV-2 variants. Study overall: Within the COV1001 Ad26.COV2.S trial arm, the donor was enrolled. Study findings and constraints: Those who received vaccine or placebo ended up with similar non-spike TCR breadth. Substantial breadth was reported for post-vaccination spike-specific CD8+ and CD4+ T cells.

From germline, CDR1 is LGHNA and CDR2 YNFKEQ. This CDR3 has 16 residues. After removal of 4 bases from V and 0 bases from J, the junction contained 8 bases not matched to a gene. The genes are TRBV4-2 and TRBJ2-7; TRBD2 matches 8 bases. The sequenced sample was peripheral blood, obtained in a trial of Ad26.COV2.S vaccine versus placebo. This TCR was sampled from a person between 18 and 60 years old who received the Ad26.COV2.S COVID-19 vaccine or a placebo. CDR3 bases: TGTGCCAGCAGCCTACTTAGCGGGGTCAGCTCCTACGAGCAGTACTTC. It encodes CASSLLSGVSSYEQYF.